The clone carrying this TCR beta chain turned up a few times. The antigen is unknown. Authors of the study amplified TCR beta CDR3 regions from RNA transcripts. The TCR CDR3 was amplified in a first-round RT-PCR using the HTBI primer set. TCRdb re-analysed the multiplex PCR reads in MiXCR, keeping a single row per CDR3 protein. In the table there are about 300,000 distinct CDR3 sequences, less than 30% of which are singletons. Exclusion of patients followed from uncontrolled infection, other autoimmune disease, pregnancy or lactation. The record originates from a study of T cells in Graves' hyperthyroidism and ophthalmopathy. Overall study: At the time of initial diagnosis and before any treatment, peripheral blood was collected. Study findings and constraints: Blood held most thyroid clonotypes expanded above 0.001 frequency.

The ends lost 6 bases at V and 5 bases at J; junction bases unmatched: 9. The length of the CDR3 is 15 residues. Germline CDR1 is LGHDT and CDR2 is YNNKEL (reference sequence). What was sequenced was blood. This clonotype originated in a man between 40 and 49 years old with Graves' hyperthyroidism that later progressed to Graves' ophthalmopathy. V is TRBV3-1 and J is TRBJ2-7, with 11 bases fitting TRBD2. CDR3 in amino acids: CASRELAGAFDEQYF. CDR3 bases: TGTGCCAGCAGAGAACTAGCGGGAGCTTTCGACGAGCAGTACTTC.